This T cell receptor beta chain was identified in a study of shared clonotypes between healthy human individuals. Study-wide results and limits: Blood was the only sampled material, and tissue repertoires likely differ.

A roughly 200 ng quantity of DNA, 30,000 to 35,000 T cell genomes, went into the sorted-subset replicate PCRs. TCRdb's table, derived via immunoSEQ multiplex PCR, lists solely in-frame clones and lacks some. The table has around 650,000 clones, around 96% seen once; the top ten hold 0.11%. The naive CD8 subset, CD45RO-negative cells positively selected for CCR7, excluded terminally differentiated effector memory CD45RA+ cells. The germline gives CDR1 MNHEY, CDR2 SMNVEV (reference sequence). The J segment lost 6 bases and the V segment lost 11 bases, leaving 10 bases of the junction unmatched. The CDR3 consists of 13 residues. As regards this clone: Its antigen remains unidentified. Other nucleotide sequences in the sample specify the same CDR3.

The genes are TRBV27 and TRBJ2-7; the match to TRBD1 covers 10 bases. The sequenced sample consisted of naive CD8+ T cells sorted from blood. This receptor was taken from a woman between 25 and 40 years old in good health. Written as DNA, the CDR3 is TGTGCCTCCCGTCCCGGGACAGGGGCCGAGCAGTACTTC. Encoded protein: CASRPGTGAEQYF.